The 14 T cell receptor beta chains below all came from one sample that was sequenced in a study of cytomegalovirus exposure and HLA in healthy donors. The data were produced by immunoSEQ multiplex PCR, yet TCRdb's version contains in-frame clones alone and is incomplete. The sample shows about 120,000 clones, over 75% of them seen only once. The sample taken for sequencing was PBMCs. The source of these receptors is a woman aged 25 to 39 in good health and CMV-seropositive.

The rearrangement joins TRBV27 to TRBJ2-7; a weak D match, TRBD2 (6 bases). The CDR3 contains 15 residues. Looked up from germline, CDR1 is MNHEY and CDR2 is SMNVEV (reference sequence). V lost 5 bases, J lost 3 bases, and 17 bases lay in between. The CDR3 DNA follows: TGTGCCAGCAGTCCCCGGACTACACCCGTCTACGAGCAGTACTTC. Protein product: CASSPRTTPVYEQYF.

The chain combines TRBV7-2 with TRBJ2-2, with 9 bases identical to TRBD2. The CDR3 loop spans 16 amino acids. V was pared by 5 bases and J by 3 bases, with 7 bases of the junction left unmatched. Germline CDR1 reads SGHTA; CDR2 reads FQGNSA. The CDR3 protein is CASSVSLAGDTGELFF. CDR3 DNA: TGTGCCAGCAGCGTCAGCTTAGCGGGGGACACCGGGGAGCTGTTTTTT.

Notes on this clone: Relative to the germline gene, one junction end is altered; a read error may explain this. The V call is TRBV30, the J call TRBJ2-1, with TRBD1 identical over 10 bases. This CDR3 has 17 residues. Per germline, CDR1 GTSNPN and CDR2 SVGIG (reference sequence). The CDR3 DNA sequence: TGTGCCGGGAGGACAGGGGGACCGACTAGCTCCTACAATGAGCAGTTCTTC. Protein: CAGRTGGPTSSYNEQFF.

The CDR3 is CASSPGQAGSGANVLTF. CDR3 DNA: TGTGCCAGCTCACCGGGACAGGCCGGCTCTGGGGCCAACGTCCTGACTTTC. V and J are TRBV18 and TRBJ2-6; 8 nucleotides agree with TRBD1. This CDR3 has 17 amino acids. The germline V gene encodes CDR1 KGHSH and CDR2 LQKENI. The J segment lost 0 bases and the V segment lost 3 bases, leaving 4 bases of the junction unmatched.

CDR3 loop: CASSRDYGSGELFF. The CDR3 region has the DNA TGTGCCAGCAGCCGGGACTACGGGTCCGGGGAGCTGTTTTTT. The chain employs TRBV5-4 and TRBJ2-2; TRBD2 matches 7 bases. The CDR3 loop spans 14 amino acids. V lost 4 bases and J lost 6; bases outside the gene matches: 6. Looked up from germline, CDR1 is SGHNT and CDR2 is YYREEE (reference sequence).

This clone showed up just once. V gene TRBV7-7 combines with J gene TRBJ1-1; no clear D. Germline V gives CDR1 SSHAT, CDR2 FNYEAQ (reference sequence). V was shortened by 8 bases and J by 7 bases, with 14 bases between the two germline ends. The CDR3 has 12 residues. The CDR3 region has the DNA TGTGCCAGCTTAAGCGGTGGGCATGAAGCTTTCTTT. This translates into CASLSGGHEAFF.

The chain employs TRBV9 and TRBJ1-1; 7 positions match TRBD1. Germline loops: CDR1 SGDLS, CDR2 YYNGEE. The CDR3 extends over 16 amino acids. With 0 bases clipped from V and 6 bases from J, the junction kept 11 bases outside the gene matches. The CDR3 loop is CASSVEGDRVSSEAFF. The DNA of the CDR3 is TGTGCCAGCAGCGTAGAAGGTGACAGGGTATCCTCTGAAGCTTTCTTT.

The chain combines TRBV4-1 with TRBJ2-5; D might be TRBD2 (5 bases). Trimming took off 3 bases at V and 5 bases at J, with 16 bases between the two ends. This CDR3 region has 15 residues. The germline gives CDR1 MGHRA, CDR2 YSYEKL. The CDR3 coding sequence is TGCGCCAGCAGCCAGCGGGCCTTCGGTGGGGAGACCCAGTACTTC. Encoded protein: CASSQRAFGGETQYF.

V usage is TRBV28 and J usage is TRBJ1-1, with 8 bases identical to TRBD1. V lost 6 bases to trimming and J lost 6 bases; unmatched junction nucleotides: 15. The CDR3 covers 16 residues. Per the germline V gene, CDR1 is MDHEN and CDR2 is SYDVKM. CDR3 coding DNA: TGTGCCAGCAGCTCTCCTTTTGGGACAGGAAACCCTGAAGCTTTCTTT. It specifies CASSSPFGTGNPEAFF.

This CDR3 reads CASSPGSNYNEQFF. The CDR3, as DNA: TGTGCCAGCAGCCCCGGGTCGAACTACAATGAGCAGTTCTTC. The rearrangement uses TRBV9 and TRBJ2-1; D unclear. The CDR3 covers 14 residues. CDR1 and CDR2 from the germline V gene are SGDLS and YYNGEE. V was pared by 4 bases and J by 3 bases, with 11 bases between. The whole variable domain, remainder taken from reference TRBV9 and TRBJ2-1, is DSGVTQTPKHLITATGQRVTLRCSPRSGDLSVYWYQQSLDQGLQFLIQYYNGEERAKGNILERFSAQQFPDLHSELNLSSLELGDSALYFCASSPGSNYNEQFFGPGTRLTVL.

The J gene is TRBJ1-1, the V gene TRBV7-8; maybe TRBD1 (5 bases). The CDR3 covers 13 residues. Between the trimmed V and J ends, which lost 5 bases and 5 bases, there was a span of 12 bases. The V gene's germline CDR1 is SGHVS and CDR2 FQNEAQ. The CDR3 coding sequence is TGTGCCAGCAGCCACAGGTTGTTGACTGAAGCTTTCTTT. Amino acid sequence: CASSHRLLTEAFF.

This chain uses TRBV6-4 with TRBJ2-3; D may be TRBD1 (6 bases). V was trimmed by 7 bases and J by 1 base, leaving 18 bases between them. The CDR3 covers 16 residues. Germline lookup yields CDR1 MRHNA and CDR2 SNTAGT. In DNA form, the CDR3 reads TGTGCCAGCAAGAGGACAGCGACTCTGGGCACAGATACGCAGTATTTT. Translating it yields CASKRTATLGTDTQYF.

This chain connects TRBV5-1 to TRBJ1-3, with TRBD1 matching over 10 bases. The J segment lost 6 bases and the V segment lost 0 bases, leaving 6 bases of the junction unmatched. Per the germline V gene, CDR1 is SGHRS and CDR2 is YFSETQ. This CDR3 comprises 16 residues. This CDR3 is CASSLAGQGLSNTIYF. Written as DNA, the CDR3 is TGCGCCAGCAGCTTGGCGGGACAGGGGCTATCAAACACCATATATTTT. The full variable domain, its missing parts supplied by reference TRBV5-1 and TRBJ1-3, is KAGVTQTPRYLIKTRGQQVTLSCSPISGHRSVSWYQQTPGQGLQFLFEYFSETQRNKGNFPGRFSGRQFSNSRSEMNVSTLELGDSALYLCASSLAGQGLSNTIYFGEGSWLTVV.

The chain has TRBV6-6 and TRBJ1-3; D is possibly TRBD1 (5 bases). Trimming left V 4 bases short and J 0 bases short, with 10 bases between. The germline CDR1 and CDR2 sequences are MNHNY and SVGAGI (reference sequence). CDR3 size: 15 residues. CDR3 loop: CASSSTASSGNTIYF. In nucleotides, the CDR3 is TGTGCCAGCAGTTCGACAGCTAGCTCTGGAAACACCATATATTTT.